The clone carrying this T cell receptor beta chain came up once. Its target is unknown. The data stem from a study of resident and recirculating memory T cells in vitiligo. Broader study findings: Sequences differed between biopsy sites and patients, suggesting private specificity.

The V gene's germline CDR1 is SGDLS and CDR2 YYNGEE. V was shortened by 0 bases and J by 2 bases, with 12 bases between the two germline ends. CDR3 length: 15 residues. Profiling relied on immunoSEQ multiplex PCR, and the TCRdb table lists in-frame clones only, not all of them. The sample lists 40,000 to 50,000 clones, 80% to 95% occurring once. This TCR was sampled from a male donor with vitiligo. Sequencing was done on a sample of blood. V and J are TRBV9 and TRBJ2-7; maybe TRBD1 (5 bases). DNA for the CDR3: TGTGCCAGCAGCGTAGGCCCCGACAGCCCCTACGAGCAGTACTTC. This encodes CASSVGPDSPYEQYF.